This T cell receptor (beta chain) comes out of a study of T cell responses to AZD1222 COVID-19 vaccine. There are 13 residues in the CDR3. Trimming pared 6 bases from V and 9 bases from J, leaving 17 bases between. The protocol was immunoSEQ multiplex PCR, while the TCRdb copy is restricted to in-frame clones and leaves out a portion. The sample yields about 73,000 clones, 89% seen once. This receptor was obtained from an adult who received the AZD1222 COVID-19 vaccine. The chain links TRBV12-3 or TRBV12-4 to TRBJ1-2; D uncertain. The sample consisted of peripheral blood, taken 28 days after the second AZD1222 dose. The CDR3 DNA reads TGTGCCAGCAGCAGCCGTATACGAGGGAGCTACACCTTC. This sequence encodes CASSSRIRGSYTF.